This TCR beta chain was identified during a study of shared clonotypes between healthy human individuals. The wider study: The people who gave samples were a couple of women and a few men aged 18 to 49.

Each sorted subset replicate got 200 ng genomic DNA, roughly 27,000 genomes. This table comes from immunoSEQ multiplex PCR, and its TCRdb copy is limited to in-frame clones, with some not included. Seen here are over 1.5 million clones, approximately 98% observed once, and the top ten hold roughly 0.42%. Deletions cut 5 bases from V and 5 bases from J, with 12 bases between. The germline CDR1 and CDR2 sequences are MDHEN and SYDVKM. CDR3 length equals 14 residues. All the donors were Caucasian adults who lived in Nashville, Tennessee. Sample: naive CD4+ T cells sorted from blood. Subset indicated: CD45RA+ positively selected. The clonotype originates from a man aged 25 to 40 in good health. This rearrangement joins TRBV28 to TRBJ1-4; TRBD1 might be the D (5 bases). Here the CDR3 reads CASSQLGANEKLFF. For the CDR3, the DNA is TGTGCCAGCAGTCAGCTAGGGGCGAATGAAAAACTGTTTTTT.